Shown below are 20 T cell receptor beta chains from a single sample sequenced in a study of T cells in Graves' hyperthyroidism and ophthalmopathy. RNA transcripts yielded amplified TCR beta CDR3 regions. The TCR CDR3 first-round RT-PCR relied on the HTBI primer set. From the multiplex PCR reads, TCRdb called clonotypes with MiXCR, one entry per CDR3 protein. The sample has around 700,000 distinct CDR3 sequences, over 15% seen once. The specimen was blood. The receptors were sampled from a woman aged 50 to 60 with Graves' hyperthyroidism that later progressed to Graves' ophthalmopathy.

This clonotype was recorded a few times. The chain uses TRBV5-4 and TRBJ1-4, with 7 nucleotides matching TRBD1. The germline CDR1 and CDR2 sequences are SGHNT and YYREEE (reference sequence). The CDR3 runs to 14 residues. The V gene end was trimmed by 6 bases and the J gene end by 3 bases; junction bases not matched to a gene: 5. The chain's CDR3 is CASTSGTANEKLFF. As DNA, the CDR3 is TGTGCCAGCACCTCCGGGACAGCTAATGAAAAACTGTTTTTT.

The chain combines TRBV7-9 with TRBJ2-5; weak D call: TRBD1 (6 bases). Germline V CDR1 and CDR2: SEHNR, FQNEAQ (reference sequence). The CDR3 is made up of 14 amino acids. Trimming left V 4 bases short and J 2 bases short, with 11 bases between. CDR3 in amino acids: CASSSTGKQETQYF. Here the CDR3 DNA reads TGTGCCAGCAGCTCCACAGGGAAACAAGAGACCCAGTACTTC.

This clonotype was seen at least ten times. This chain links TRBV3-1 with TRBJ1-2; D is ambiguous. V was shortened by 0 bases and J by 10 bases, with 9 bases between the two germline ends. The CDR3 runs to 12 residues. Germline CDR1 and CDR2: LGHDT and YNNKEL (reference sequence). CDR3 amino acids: CASSQDINFYTF. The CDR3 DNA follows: TGTGCCAGCAGCCAAGATATCAACTTCTACACCTTC.

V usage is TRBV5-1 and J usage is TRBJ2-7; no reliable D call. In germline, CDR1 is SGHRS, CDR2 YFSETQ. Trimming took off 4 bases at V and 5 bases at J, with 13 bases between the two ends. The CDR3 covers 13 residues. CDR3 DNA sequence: TGCGCCAGCAGCCGAAGTTGGGCGGACGAGCAGTACTTC. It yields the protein CASSRSWADEQYF. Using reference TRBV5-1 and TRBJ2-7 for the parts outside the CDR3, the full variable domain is KAGVTQTPRYLIKTRGQQVTLSCSPISGHRSVSWYQQTPGQGLQFLFEYFSETQRNKGNFPGRFSGRQFSNSRSEMNVSTLELGDSALYLCASSRSWADEQYFGPGTRLTVT.

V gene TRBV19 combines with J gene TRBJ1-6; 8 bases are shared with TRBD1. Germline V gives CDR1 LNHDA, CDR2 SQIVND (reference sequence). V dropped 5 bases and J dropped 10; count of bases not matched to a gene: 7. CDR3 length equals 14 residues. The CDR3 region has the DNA TGTGCCAGTAGTTGGCAGGGGGCATACTCACCCCTCCACTTT. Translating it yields CASSWQGAYSPLHF.

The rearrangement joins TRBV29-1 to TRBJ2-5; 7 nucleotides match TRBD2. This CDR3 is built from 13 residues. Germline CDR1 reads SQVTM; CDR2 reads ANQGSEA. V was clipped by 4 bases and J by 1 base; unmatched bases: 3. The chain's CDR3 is CSVGGGGQETQYF. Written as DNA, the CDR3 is TGCAGCGTTGGGGGCGGGGGCCAAGAGACCCAGTACTTC. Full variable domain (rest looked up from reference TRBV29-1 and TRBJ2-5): SAVISQKPSRDICQRGTSLTIQCQVDSQVTMMFWYRQQPGQSLTLIATANQGSEATYESGFVIDKFPISRPNLTFSTLTVSNMSPEDSSIYLCSVGGGGQETQYFGPGTRLLVL.

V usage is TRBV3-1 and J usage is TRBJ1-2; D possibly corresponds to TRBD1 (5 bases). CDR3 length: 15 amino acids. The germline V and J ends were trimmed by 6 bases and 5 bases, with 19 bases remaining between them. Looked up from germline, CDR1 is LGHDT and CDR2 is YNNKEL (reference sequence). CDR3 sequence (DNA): TGTGCCAGCAGGGCTACAGGCCCCACGTGGTATGGCTACACCTTC. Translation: CASRATGPTWYGYTF.

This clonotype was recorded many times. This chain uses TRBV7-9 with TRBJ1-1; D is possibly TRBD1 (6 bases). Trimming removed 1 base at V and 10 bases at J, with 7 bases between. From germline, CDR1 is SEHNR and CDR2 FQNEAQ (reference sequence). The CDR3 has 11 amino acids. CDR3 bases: TGTGCCAGCAGCTTAGACAGGGTAGCTTTCTTT. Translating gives CASSLDRVAFF.

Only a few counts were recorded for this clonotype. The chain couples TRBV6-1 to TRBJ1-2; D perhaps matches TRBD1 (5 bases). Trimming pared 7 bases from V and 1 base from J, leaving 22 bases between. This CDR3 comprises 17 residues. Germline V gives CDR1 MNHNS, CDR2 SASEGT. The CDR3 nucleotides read TGTGCCAGCACGGGGGGGAGGGCCTACGGCCTTAACTATGGCTACACCTTC. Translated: CASTGGRAYGLNYGYTF.

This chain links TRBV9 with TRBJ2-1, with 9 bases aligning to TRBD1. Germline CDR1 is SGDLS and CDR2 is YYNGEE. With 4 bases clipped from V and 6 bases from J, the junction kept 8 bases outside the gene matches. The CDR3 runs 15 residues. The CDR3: CASSTPGTGINEQFF. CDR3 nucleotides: TGTGCCAGCAGCACGCCCGGGACAGGGATCAATGAGCAGTTCTTC.

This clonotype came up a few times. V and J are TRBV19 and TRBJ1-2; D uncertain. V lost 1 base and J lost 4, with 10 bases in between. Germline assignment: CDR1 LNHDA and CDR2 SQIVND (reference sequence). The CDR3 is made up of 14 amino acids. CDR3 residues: CASSIVGGIYGYTF. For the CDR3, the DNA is TGTGCCAGTAGTATAGTCGGCGGGATCTATGGCTACACCTTC.

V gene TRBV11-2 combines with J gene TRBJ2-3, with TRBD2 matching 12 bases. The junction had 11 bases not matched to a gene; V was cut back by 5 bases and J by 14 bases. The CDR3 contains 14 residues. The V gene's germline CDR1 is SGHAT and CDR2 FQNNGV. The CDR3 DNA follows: TGTGCCAGCAGCCCGTGGACTAGCGGGGCTACGTCGTATTTT. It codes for CASSPWTSGATSYF. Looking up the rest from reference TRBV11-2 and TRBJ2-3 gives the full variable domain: EAGVAQSPRYKIIEKRQSVAFWCNPISGHATLYWYQQILGQGPKLLIQFQNNGVVDDSQLPKDRFSAERLKGVDSTLKIQPAKLEDSAVYLCASSPWTSGATSYFGPGTRLTVL.

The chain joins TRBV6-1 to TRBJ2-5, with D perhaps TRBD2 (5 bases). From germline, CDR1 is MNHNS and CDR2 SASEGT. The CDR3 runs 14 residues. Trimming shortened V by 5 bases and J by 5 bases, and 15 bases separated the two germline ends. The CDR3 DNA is TGTGCCAGCAGTCGGACTCGAACGGCGGAGACCCAGTACTTC. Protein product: CASSRTRTAETQYF.

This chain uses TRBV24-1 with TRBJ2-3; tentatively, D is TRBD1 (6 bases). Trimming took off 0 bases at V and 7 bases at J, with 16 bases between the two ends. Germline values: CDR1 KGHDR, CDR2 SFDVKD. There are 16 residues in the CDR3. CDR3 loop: CATSDLADSSMNTQYF. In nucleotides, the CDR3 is TGTGCCACCAGTGATTTGGCGGACAGCAGCATGAATACGCAGTATTTT.

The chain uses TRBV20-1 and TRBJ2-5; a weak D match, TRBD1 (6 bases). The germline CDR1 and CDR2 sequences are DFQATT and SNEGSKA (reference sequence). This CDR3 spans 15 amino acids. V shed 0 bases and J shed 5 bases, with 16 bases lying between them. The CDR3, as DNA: TGCAGTGCTAGAGACCCACAGGGAATGATTGAGACCCAGTACTTC. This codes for CSARDPQGMIETQYF.

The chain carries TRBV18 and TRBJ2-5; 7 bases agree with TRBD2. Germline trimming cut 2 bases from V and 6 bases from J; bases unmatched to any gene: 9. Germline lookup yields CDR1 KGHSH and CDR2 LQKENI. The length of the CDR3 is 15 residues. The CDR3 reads CASSPDSSGGQTQYF. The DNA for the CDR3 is TGTGCCAGCTCACCAGACAGCTCGGGAGGACAGACCCAGTACTTC. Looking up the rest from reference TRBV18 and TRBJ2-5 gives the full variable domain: NAGVMQNPRHLVRRRGQEARLRCSPMKGHSHVYWYRQLPEEGLKFMVYLQKENIIDESGMPKERFSAEFPKEGPSILRIQQVVRGDSAAYFCASSPDSSGGQTQYFGPGTRLLVL.

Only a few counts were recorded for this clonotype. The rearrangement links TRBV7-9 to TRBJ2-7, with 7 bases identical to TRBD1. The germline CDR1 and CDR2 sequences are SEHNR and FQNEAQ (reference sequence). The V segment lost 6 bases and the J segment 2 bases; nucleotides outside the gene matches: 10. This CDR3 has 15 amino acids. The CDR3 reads CASSLPGTAAYEQYF. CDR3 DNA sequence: TGTGCCAGCAGTCTCCCCGGGACAGCTGCCTACGAGCAGTACTTC.

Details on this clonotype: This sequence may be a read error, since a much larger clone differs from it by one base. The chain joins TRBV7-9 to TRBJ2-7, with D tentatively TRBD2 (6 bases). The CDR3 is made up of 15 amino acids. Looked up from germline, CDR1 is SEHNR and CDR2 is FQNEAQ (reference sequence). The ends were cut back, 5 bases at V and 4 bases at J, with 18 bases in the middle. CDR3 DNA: TGTGCCAGCAGCCCCTCCCGGGACGGGGGATACGAGCAGTACTTC. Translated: CASSPSRDGGYEQYF.

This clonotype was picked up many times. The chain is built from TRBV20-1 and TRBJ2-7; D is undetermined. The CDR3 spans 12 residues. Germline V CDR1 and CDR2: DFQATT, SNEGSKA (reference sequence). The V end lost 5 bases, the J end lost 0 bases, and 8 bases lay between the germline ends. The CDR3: CSAGISSYEQYF. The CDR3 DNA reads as TGCAGTGCTGGGATTAGCTCCTACGAGCAGTACTTC.

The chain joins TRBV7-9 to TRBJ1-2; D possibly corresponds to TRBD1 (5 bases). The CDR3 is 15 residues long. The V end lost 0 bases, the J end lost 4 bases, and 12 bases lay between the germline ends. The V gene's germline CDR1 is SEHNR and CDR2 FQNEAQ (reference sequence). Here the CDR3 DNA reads TGTGCCAGCAGCTTAGCGCTACAGGCAAGCTATGGCTACACCTTC. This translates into CASSLALQASYGYTF.